Each of the 14 T cell receptor beta chains below was sequenced from the same sample in a study of neurological immune-mediated disorders. TCRdb redid the calling of the 5' RACE reads with MiXCR, one entry per CDR3 protein. The sample contains 25,000 to 35,000 distinct CDR3 sequences, around 10% of which appear only once. Sequencing used PBMCs. The receptor set was obtained from a woman aged 55-69 years in good health.

This clonotype was observed many times. This chain links TRBV9 with TRBJ1-3, with D unresolved. Trimming took 3 bases from V and 8 from J, leaving 24 bases between them. The CDR3 spans 17 residues. Per the germline V gene, CDR1 is SGDLS and CDR2 is YYNGEE. In nucleotides, the CDR3 is TGTGCCAGCAGCGAGCCCCGAGGAGCCGCGGAAGGAGACACCATATATTTT. It is translated as CASSEPRGAAEGDTIYF.

In the case of this clonotype: This may arise from a read error, as a much more abundant clone is one base away. This chain uses TRBV5-1 with TRBJ1-5, with D tentatively TRBD1 (6 bases). The J call may be in error: the DNA end matches TRBJ2-3 better. The CDR3 extends over 14 amino acids. CDR1 SGHRS and CDR2 YFSETQ come from the germline V gene. Written as DNA, the CDR3 is TGCGCCAGCAGCCCACAGGGCGGCAATCAGCCCCAGTATTTT. Amino acids: CASSPQGGNQPQYF.

This clonotype was recorded many times. The CDR3 loop is CASSEWTGRSGNTIYF. The CDR3 region has the DNA TGTGCCAGCAGTGAATGGACGGGGAGGTCTGGAAACACCATATATTTT. The genes are TRBV25-1 and TRBJ1-3; D uncertain. The CDR3 contains 16 residues. Germline V gene lookup returns CDR1 MGHDK and CDR2 SYGVNS. V lost 1 base and J lost 1, with 11 bases in between.

This clonotype was picked up many times. The chain has TRBV27 and TRBJ2-2; a weak D match, TRBD2 (6 bases). This CDR3 is built from 14 residues. Germline V gene data show CDR1 as MNHEY and CDR2 as SMNVEV (reference sequence). V lost 4 bases and J lost 6, with 12 bases in between. Here the CDR3 reads CASSSGLSAGELFF. The CDR3, as DNA: TGTGCCAGCAGTTCCGGACTAAGTGCCGGGGAGCTGTTTTTT.

Concerning this clonotype itself: A single base separates this from a much larger clone, so it may be a read error. The chain links TRBV6-2 or TRBV6-3 to TRBJ2-3; D is unresolved. Germline V gene data show CDR1 as MNHEY and CDR2 as SVGEGT. The CDR3 is 14 amino acids. The CDR3 region has the DNA TGTGCCAGCTGGGCTCGCTTGAGCACATATACGCAGTATTTT. Translation: CASWARLSTYTQYF.

A remark on this clonotype: No conserved phenylalanine or tryptophan ends this CDR3, so it is likely a read error. The V gene is TRBV7-2, the J gene TRBJ2-7; 8 bases are shared with TRBD1. The germline V gene encodes CDR1 SGHTA and CDR2 FQGNSA. The CDR3 has 15 residues. CDR3 in amino acids: CASRQDRGQGYEQYL. CDR3 bases: TGCGCCAGCAGACAAGATCGCGGACAGGGATACGAGCAGTACTTA.

This clonotype occurred many times. The chain joins TRBV6-5 to TRBJ2-2; 11 bases match TRBD1. The CDR3 is 15 residues long. Germline V gene data show CDR1 as MNHEY and CDR2 as SVGAGI. The V gene end was trimmed by 4 bases and the J gene end by 3 bases; junction bases not matched to a gene: 1. DNA for the CDR3: TGTGCCAGCAGTTGGGACAGGGGGTACACCGGGGAGCTGTTTTTT. It specifies CASSWDRGYTGELFF.

This clonotype was seen repeatedly, ten times or more. The chain links TRBV5-1 to TRBJ2-5, with D possibly TRBD1 on 6 matching bases. Trimming took off 2 bases at V and 5 bases at J, with 10 bases between the two ends. Per the germline V gene, CDR1 is SGHRS and CDR2 is YFSETQ. The CDR3 sequence is 13 residues long. The CDR3 is CASSFDRSETQYF. The CDR3 nucleotides are TGCGCCAGCAGCTTCGACAGGTCGGAGACCCAGTACTTC.

This clonotype was seen at least ten times. The chain joins TRBV15 to TRBJ1-5; D is possibly TRBD1 (5 bases). V lost 0 bases and J lost 7, with 16 bases in between. Per the germline V gene, CDR1 is LNHNV and CDR2 is YYDKDF (reference sequence). This CDR3 region has 16 residues. CDR3 DNA sequence: TGTGCCACCAGCAGAGATGCCAGGGCGGGAGGACAGCCCCAGCATTTT. It codes for CATSRDARAGGQPQHF.

The gene calls are TRBV28 and TRBJ2-1, with 7 bases fitting TRBD2. The CDR3 is made up of 16 amino acids. V lost 9 bases, J lost 0 bases, and 11 bases stayed unmatched. Germline CDR1 MDHEN, CDR2 SYDVKM. In DNA, the CDR3 is TGTGCCAGTGCTTCCTGGGGCGGGAGCTCCTACAATGAGCAGTTCTTC. It encodes CASASWGGSSYNEQFF. The entire variable domain, with the rest obtained from reference TRBV28 and TRBJ2-1, is as follows: DVKVTQSSRYLVKRTGEKVFLECVQDMDHENMFWYRQDPGLGLRLIYFSYDVKMKEKGDIPEGYSVSREKKERFSLILESASTNQTSMYLCASASWGGSSYNEQFFGPGTRLTVL.

The sample holds many counts of this clonotype. This chain connects TRBV7-9 to TRBJ1-1; D ambiguous. Trimming cost V 4 bases and J 2 bases, with 11 bases left between them. Germline V gene sequence: CDR1 SEHNR, CDR2 FQNEAQ (reference sequence). CDR3 size: 14 residues. Here the CDR3 DNA reads TGTGCCAGCAGCTCTACGCACCGAAACACTGAAGCTTTCTTT. Its protein product is CASSSTHRNTEAFF.

This clonotype was observed a few times. The chain joins TRBV4-3 to TRBJ1-2, with a possible D match to TRBD1 (6 bases). The V and J ends lost 2 bases and 4 bases respectively, with 8 bases between them. The germline V gene has CDR1 LGHNA and CDR2 YSLEER. This CDR3 comprises 13 residues. The CDR3 sequence is CASSQQGSYGYTF. The CDR3 coding sequence is TGCGCCAGCAGCCAACAGGGGTCCTATGGCTACACCTTC.

This clonotype was counted many times. The V call is TRBV5-6, the J call TRBJ2-2; 9 bases map to TRBD1. Unmatched junction bases numbered 11, after V lost 3 bases and J lost 5 bases. The CDR3 is 17 residues long. Germline CDR1 SGHDT, CDR2 YYEEEE. The CDR3 DNA sequence: TGTGCCAGCAGCTGGCTACCGGGACAGGGAGGAACCGGGGAGCTGTTTTTT. Its protein product is CASSWLPGQGGTGELFF.

This clonotype was detected many times. This chain uses TRBV6-2 or TRBV6-3 with TRBJ1-1; unclear D gene. Trimming took off 6 bases at V and 4 bases at J, with 15 bases between the two ends. The length of the CDR3 is 14 residues. Germline CDR1 MNHEY, CDR2 SVGEGT. The CDR3, as DNA: TGTGCCAGCAGGCCATCAGGCATGAGCACTGAAGCTTTCTTT. Its translation: CASRPSGMSTEAFF.